The present entry profiles one T cell receptor beta chain with its context. Its matching antigen is unknown. TCRdb used MiXCR to reprocess the reads, holding one entry per CDR3 protein. The sample has more than 45,000 distinct CDR3 sequences, roughly 32% seen once; the top ten hold 65% to 80%. The data were taken from a study of T cell repertoires in cytomegalovirus infection. Study in general: A matching HLA type, together with CMV infection, was signaled by public TCR beta signatures.

This clonotype was sampled from a human donor in good health (CMV status not recorded). Some clones in this sample may be carry-over from other donors' samples. Material: PBMCs, sequenced either directly or after in vitro stimulation (not recorded which).

This CDR3 is CSARLDSSYNEQFF. CDR3 nucleotide sequence: TGCAGTGCTAGACTAGACAGCTCCTACAATGAGCAGTTCTTC. The chain couples TRBV20-1 to TRBJ2-1, with D tentatively TRBD1 (5 bases). The germline gives CDR1 DFQATT, CDR2 SNEGSKA (reference sequence). V was pared by 2 bases and J by 0 bases, with 8 bases between. The CDR3 totals 14 residues.